This T cell receptor (beta chain) stems from a study of neurological immune-mediated disorders. MiXCR, run by TCRdb on the 5' RACE reads, gives a single entry per CDR3 protein. This table holds 65,000 to 70,000 distinct CDR3 sequences, around 4% found once. Germline assignment: CDR1 SGHKS and CDR2 YYEKEE (reference sequence). The CDR3 has 15 amino acids. V lost 2 bases, J lost 1 base, and 10 bases lay in between. This clonotype was counted a few times. This receptor was identified in a man aged 45 to 65 with multiple sclerosis. Sequenced material: PBMCs. The chain is built from TRBV5-5 and TRBJ2-1, with a weak D call TRBD1 (6 bases). The CDR3 DNA reads as TGTGCCAGCAGCTTCACAGGGAGTTCCTACAATGAGCAGTTCTTC. Translation gives CASSFTGSSYNEQFF.